This entry is about one TCR beta chain. Its antigen has not been determined. Nothing much larger sits one base from this clone, and base qualities are not available. This sample is drawn from a study of blood T cell repertoires in COVID-19 (dated by TCRdb to 2019 to 2021). In terms of the full investigation: The collaborator samples originated in the United States, Italy and Spain and spanned the acute and convalescent phases of COVID-19. Nearly every sample came with metadata listing a de-identified subject ID, COVID-19 status, age in years and sex. A freely available public database, intended as a resource for researchers studying the immune response to SARS-CoV-2, is where the repertoires were released. The prospective study material was composed of cDNA or gDNA derived from T cells, B-cell-depleted T cells, or PBMCs. Subjects who had been exposed to COVID-19, were actively infected with it, or had recovered from it provided the deeply sampled blood TCRbeta repertoires that made up the dataset. Where available, HLA class I and class II types were obtained from metadata supplied by the sample provider rather than from assay-based typing. Samples were obtained from the ongoing ImmuneRACE study (first 160 participants) and from about 1,300 subjects provided by 6 global collaborators. What the study reported, not specific to this receptor: The amount of clinical and demographic metadata varied by source and participant and was provided uncurated.

The immunoSEQ Assay, a bias-controlled multiplex PCR, was used to amplify TCRbeta CDR3 regions from genomic DNA. Per the source publication's procedure: Within the assay, amplification of reference gene primers was used to estimate how many nucleated cells each sample contained. To quantify the absolute abundance of each unique TCRbeta CDR3 rearrangement, sequence reads were collapsed and filtered. Productive Simpson clonality was computed per sample as the square root of Simpson's diversity index over productive rearrangements. In its TCRdb copy, this immuneACCESS table keeps in-frame sequences only and misses some clones. Where compared with another copy, unresolved V genes explain less than half of these, and the others have no known cause. V and J calls and clone size are as listed in that table; D and trimming were resolved from the DNA. The sample includes under 450,000 clones, with over 75% observed a single time. Around 1.5% of the sample is held by the ten biggest clonotypes.

One collaborating source in Seattle enrolled patients while the patients were actively infected and followed the patients over time throughout the course of disease. The collaborating institutions used their own protocols to collect whole blood in K2EDTA tubes. Collaborator samples were shipped for TCRbeta analysis as frozen whole blood, isolated PBMCs, or DNA extracted from either sample type. Germline trimming amounts to 5 bases on V and 1 base on J, with 4 as the count of junction bases outside the gene matches. The CDR1 and CDR2 encoded by the germline V gene (reference sequence) are SEHNR and FQNEAQ. The CDR3 numbers 16 residues from cysteine through phenylalanine. Only CDR3 DNA remains: 48 bases, in frame from the first base.

The source of this sequence is a woman aged 40 to 55 with COVID-19, enrolled during active disease. This chain is built from TRBV7-9 and TRBJ2-1; the central 11 bases match TRBD2. What was sequenced was peripheral blood. The bases read TGTGCCAGCAGCATGCTAGCGGGAGGATCCTACAATGAGCAGTTCTTC. Its product reads: CASSMLAGGSYNEQFF.